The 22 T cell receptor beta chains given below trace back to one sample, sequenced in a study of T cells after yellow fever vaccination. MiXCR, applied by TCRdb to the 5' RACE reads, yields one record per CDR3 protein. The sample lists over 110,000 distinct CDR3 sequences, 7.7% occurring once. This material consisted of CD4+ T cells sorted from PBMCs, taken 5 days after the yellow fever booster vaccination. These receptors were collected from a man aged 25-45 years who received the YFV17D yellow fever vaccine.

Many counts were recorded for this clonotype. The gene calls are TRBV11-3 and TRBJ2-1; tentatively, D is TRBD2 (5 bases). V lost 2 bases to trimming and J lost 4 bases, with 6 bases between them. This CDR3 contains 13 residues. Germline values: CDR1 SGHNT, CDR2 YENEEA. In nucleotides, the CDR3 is TGTGCCAGCAGCTTAACGGGGTACAATGAGCAGTTCTTC. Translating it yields CASSLTGYNEQFF.

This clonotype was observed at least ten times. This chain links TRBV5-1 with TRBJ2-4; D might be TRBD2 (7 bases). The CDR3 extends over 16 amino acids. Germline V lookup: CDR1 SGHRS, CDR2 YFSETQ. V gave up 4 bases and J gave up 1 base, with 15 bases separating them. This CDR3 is CASSPGGGAAKNIQYF. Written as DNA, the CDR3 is TGCGCCAGCAGCCCTGGTGGGGGGGCGGCCAAAAACATTCAGTACTTC. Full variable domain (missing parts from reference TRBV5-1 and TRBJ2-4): KAGVTQTPRYLIKTRGQQVTLSCSPISGHRSVSWYQQTPGQGLQFLFEYFSETQRNKGNFPGRFSGRQFSNSRSEMNVSTLELGDSALYLCASSPGGGAAKNIQYFGAGTRLSVL.

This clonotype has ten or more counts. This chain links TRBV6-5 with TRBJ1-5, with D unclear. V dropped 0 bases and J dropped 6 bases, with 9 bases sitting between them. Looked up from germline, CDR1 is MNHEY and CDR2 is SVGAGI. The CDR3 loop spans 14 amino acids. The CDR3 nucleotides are TGTGCCAGCAGTTACTCGCGGGGTAGTCAGCCCCAGCATTTT. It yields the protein CASSYSRGSQPQHF.

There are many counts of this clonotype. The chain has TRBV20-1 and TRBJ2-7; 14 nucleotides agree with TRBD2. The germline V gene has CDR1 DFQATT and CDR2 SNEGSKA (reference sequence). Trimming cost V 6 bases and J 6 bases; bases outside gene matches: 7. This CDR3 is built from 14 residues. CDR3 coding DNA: TGCAGTGCGCAGACTAGCGGGAGGGCCTCCGAGCAGTACTTC. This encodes CSAQTSGRASEQYF.

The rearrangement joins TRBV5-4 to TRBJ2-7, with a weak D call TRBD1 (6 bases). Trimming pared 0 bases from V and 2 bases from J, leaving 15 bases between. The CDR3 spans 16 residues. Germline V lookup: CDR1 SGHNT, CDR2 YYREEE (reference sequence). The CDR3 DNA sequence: TGTGCCAGCAGCTTGGAAGGGACAAGGATAACCTACGAGCAGTACTTC. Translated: CASSLEGTRITYEQYF.

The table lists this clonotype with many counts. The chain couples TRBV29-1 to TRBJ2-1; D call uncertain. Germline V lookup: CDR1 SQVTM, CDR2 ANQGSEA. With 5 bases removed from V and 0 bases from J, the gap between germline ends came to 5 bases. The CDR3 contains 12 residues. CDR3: CSVTSSYNEQFF. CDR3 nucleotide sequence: TGCAGCGTTACGAGCTCCTACAATGAGCAGTTCTTC.

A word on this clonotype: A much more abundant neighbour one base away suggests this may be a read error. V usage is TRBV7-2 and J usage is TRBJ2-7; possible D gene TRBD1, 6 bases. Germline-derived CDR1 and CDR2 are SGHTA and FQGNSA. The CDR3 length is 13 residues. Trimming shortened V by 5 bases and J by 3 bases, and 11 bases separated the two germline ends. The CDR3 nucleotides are TGTGCCAGCAGCATAGGGGGTGGCTACGAGCAGTACTTC. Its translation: CASSIGGGYEQYF.

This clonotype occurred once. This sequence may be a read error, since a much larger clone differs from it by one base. The CDR3 region has the DNA TGTGCCAGCGGCTCCTACCTCCGGGAGAACACTGAAGCTTTCTTT. Translated: CASGSYLRENTEAFF. V and J are TRBV7-3 and TRBJ1-1, with D unclear. V was trimmed by 8 bases and J by 1 base, leaving 17 bases between them. Germline V gene lookup returns CDR1 SGHTA and CDR2 FQGTGA. This CDR3 has 15 residues.

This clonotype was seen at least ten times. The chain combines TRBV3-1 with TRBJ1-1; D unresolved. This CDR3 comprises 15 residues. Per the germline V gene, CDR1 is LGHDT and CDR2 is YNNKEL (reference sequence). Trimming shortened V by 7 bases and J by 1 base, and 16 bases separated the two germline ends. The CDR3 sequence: CASNPSDRRNTEAFF. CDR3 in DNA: TGTGCCAGCAACCCTTCTGACCGACGGAACACTGAAGCTTTCTTT.

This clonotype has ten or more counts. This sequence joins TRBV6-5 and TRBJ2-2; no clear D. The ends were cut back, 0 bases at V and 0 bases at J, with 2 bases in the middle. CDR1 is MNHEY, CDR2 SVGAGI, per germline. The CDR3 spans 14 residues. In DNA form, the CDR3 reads TGTGCCAGCAGTTACTCCACGAACACCGGGGAGCTGTTTTTT. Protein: CASSYSTNTGELFF.

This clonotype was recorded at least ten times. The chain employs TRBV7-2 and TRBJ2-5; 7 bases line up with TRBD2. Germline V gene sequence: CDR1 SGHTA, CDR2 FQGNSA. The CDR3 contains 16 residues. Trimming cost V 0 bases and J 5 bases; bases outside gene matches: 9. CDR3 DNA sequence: TGTGCCAGCAGCTTAGCCCCAGCGGGGTTCAGGGAGACCCAGTACTTC. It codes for CASSLAPAGFRETQYF.

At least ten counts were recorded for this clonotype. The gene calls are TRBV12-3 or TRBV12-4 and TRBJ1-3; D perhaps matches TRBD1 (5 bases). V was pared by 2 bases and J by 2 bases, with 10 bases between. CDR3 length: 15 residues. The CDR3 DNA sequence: TGTGCCAGCAGTTTAAGGGGAACCCCTGGAAACACCATATATTTT. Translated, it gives CASSLRGTPGNTIYF.

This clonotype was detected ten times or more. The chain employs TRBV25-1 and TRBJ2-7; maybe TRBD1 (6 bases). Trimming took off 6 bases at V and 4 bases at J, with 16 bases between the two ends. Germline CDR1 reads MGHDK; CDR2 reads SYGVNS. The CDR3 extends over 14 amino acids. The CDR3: CASRDNRERYEQYF. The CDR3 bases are TGTGCCAGCAGGGATAACAGGGAACGATACGAGCAGTACTTC.

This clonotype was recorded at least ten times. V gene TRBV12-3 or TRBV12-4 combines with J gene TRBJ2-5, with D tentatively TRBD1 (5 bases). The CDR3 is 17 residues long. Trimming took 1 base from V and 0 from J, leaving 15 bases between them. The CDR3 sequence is CASSLGLLGQNQETQYF. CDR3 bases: TGTGCCAGCAGTTTAGGTCTCCTGGGGCAGAACCAAGAGACCCAGTACTTC.

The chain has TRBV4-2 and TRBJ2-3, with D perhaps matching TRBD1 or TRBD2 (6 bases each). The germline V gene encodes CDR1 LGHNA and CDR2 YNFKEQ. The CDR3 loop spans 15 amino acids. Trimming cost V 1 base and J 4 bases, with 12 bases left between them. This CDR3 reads CASSQADGGADTQYF. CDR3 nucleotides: TGTGCCAGCAGCCAAGCGGACGGGGGCGCAGATACGCAGTATTTT.

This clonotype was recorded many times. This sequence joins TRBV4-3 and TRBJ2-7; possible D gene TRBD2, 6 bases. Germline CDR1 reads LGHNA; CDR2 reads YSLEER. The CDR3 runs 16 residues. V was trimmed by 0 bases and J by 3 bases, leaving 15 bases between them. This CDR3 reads CASSQDHGTSIYEQYF. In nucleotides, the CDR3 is TGCGCCAGCAGCCAAGATCACGGGACTTCGATCTACGAGCAGTACTTC.

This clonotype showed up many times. The CDR3 sequence: CSVELTSGGSEQFF. The CDR3 region has the DNA TGCAGCGTTGAGCTGACTAGCGGGGGGAGTGAGCAGTTCTTC. The chain combines TRBV29-1 with TRBJ2-1; 13 positions match TRBD2. Germline V gene sequence: CDR1 SQVTM, CDR2 ANQGSEA. The CDR3 loop spans 14 amino acids. Germline trimming cut 3 bases from V and 9 bases from J; bases unmatched to any gene: 5.

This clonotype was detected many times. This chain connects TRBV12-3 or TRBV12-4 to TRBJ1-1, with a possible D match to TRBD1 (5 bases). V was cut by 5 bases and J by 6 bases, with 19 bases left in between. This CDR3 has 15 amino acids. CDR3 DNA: TGTGCCAGCAGTACGAGGGGCGGCGGTAGTTCTGAAGCTTTCTTT. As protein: CASSTRGGGSSEAFF.

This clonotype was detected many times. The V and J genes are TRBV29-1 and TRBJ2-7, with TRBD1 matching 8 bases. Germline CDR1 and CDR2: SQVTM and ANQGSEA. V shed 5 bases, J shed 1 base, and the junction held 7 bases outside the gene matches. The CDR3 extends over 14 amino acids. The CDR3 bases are TGCAGCGTTCGTGAGACAGGGGTATCCTACGAGCAGTACTTC. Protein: CSVRETGVSYEQYF.

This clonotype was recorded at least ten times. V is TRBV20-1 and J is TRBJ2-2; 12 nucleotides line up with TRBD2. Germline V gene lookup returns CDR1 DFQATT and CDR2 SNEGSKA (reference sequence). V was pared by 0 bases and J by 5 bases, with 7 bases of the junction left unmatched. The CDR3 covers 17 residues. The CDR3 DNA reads TGCAGTGCTAGAGACGACCTGACTAGCGGGAGAACCGGGGAGCTGTTTTTT. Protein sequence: CSARDDLTSGRTGELFF.

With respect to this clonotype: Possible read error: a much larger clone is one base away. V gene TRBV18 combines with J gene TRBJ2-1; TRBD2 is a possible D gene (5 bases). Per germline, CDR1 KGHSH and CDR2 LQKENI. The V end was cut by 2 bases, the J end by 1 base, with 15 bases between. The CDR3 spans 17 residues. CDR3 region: CASSPFPSWNSYNEQFF. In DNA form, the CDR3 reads TGTGCCAGCTCACCATTTCCTAGCTGGAATTCCTACAATGAGCAGTTCTTC.

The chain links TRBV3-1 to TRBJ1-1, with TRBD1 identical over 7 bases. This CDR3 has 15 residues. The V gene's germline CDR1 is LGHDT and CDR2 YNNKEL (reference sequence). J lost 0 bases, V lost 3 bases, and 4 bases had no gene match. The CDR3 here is CASSHNRGLNTEAFF. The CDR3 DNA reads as TGTGCCAGCAGCCATAACAGGGGCCTGAACACTGAAGCTTTCTTT.